This note documents a single T cell receptor beta chain sequence. Looked up from germline, CDR1 is SGHRS and CDR2 is YFSETQ. With 0 bases removed from V and 6 bases from J, the gap between germline ends came to 9 bases. CDR3 length: 13 residues. The entry originates in a study of blood T cell repertoires in COVID-19. Sequenced by immunoSEQ multiplex PCR; TCRdb stores in-frame clones only, minus some. The table lists roughly 250,000 clones, 84% of them singletons. The chain employs TRBV5-1 and TRBJ1-2; D is unresolved. Material: peripheral blood. The origin of this receptor is a man aged 45-65 years with acute or convalescent COVID-19. CDR3 residues: CASSLGGPDGYTF. CDR3 coding DNA: TGCGCCAGCAGCTTGGGCGGGCCTGATGGCTACACCTTC.